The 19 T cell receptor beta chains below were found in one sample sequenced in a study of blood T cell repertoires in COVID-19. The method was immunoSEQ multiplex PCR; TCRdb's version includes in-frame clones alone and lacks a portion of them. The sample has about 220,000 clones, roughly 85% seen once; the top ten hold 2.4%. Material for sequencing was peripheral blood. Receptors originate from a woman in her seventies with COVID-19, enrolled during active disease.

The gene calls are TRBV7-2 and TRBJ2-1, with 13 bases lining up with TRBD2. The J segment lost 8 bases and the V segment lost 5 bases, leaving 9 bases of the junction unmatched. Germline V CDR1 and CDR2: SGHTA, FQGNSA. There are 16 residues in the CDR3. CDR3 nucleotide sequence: TGTGCCAGCAGCAGGGTACTAGCGGGGGGGCCCGATGAGCAGTTCTTC. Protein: CASSRVLAGGPDEQFF.

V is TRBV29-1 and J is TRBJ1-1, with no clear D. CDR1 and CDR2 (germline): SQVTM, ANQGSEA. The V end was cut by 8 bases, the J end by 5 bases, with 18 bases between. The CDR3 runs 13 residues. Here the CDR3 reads CSSAGRMETEAFF. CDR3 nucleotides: TGCAGCTCTGCTGGGAGGATGGAGACTGAAGCTTTCTTT.

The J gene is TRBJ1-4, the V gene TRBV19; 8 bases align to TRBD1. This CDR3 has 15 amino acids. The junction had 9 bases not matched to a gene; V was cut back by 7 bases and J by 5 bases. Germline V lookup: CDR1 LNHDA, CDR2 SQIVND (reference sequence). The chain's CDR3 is CASTPARTGNEKLFF. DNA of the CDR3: TGTGCCAGTACCCCTGCAAGGACAGGGAATGAAAAACTGTTTTTT.

The CDR3 loop is CASSLRGTGGWETQYF. The CDR3 DNA reads as TGTGCCAGCAGCCTCCGAGGCACGGGAGGGTGGGAGACCCAGTACTTC. The chain has TRBV9 and TRBJ2-5; 8 bases map to TRBD2. The CDR3 loop spans 16 amino acids. The germline V gene encodes CDR1 SGDLS and CDR2 YYNGEE. V dropped 4 bases and J dropped 5; count of bases not matched to a gene: 13.

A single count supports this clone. CDR3 loop: CASSIVSGNSNQPQHF. The DNA of the CDR3 is TGTGCCAGTAGTATAGTTTCGGGTAATAGCAATCAGCCCCAGCATTTT. V is TRBV19 and J is TRBJ1-5; D gene ambiguous. Germline V gene sequence: CDR1 LNHDA, CDR2 SQIVND (reference sequence). Trimming took off 1 base at V and 0 bases at J, with 10 bases between the two ends. This CDR3 contains 16 residues. Filled out from reference TRBV19 and TRBJ1-5, the complete variable domain reads DGGITQSPKYLFRKEGQNVTLSCEQNLNHDAMYWYRQDPGQGLRLIYYSQIVNDFQKGDIAEGYSVSREKKESFPLTVTSAQKNPTAFYLCASSIVSGNSNQPQHFGDGTRLSIL.

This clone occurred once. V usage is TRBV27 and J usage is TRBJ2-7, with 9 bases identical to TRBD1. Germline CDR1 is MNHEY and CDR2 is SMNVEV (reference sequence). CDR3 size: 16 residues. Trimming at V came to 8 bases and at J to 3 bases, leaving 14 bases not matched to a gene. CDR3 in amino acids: CASRSPGGQGYYEQYF. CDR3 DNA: TGTGCCAGCCGATCCCCCGGAGGACAGGGGTACTACGAGCAGTACTTC.

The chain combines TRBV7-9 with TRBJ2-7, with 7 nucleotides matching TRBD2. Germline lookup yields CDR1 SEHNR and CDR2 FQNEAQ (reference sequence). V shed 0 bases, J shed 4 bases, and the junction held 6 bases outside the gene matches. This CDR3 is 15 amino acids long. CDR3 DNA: TGTGCCAGCAGCTTAGCGGGAGGGAAACTGTACGAGCAGTACTTC. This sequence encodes CASSLAGGKLYEQYF.

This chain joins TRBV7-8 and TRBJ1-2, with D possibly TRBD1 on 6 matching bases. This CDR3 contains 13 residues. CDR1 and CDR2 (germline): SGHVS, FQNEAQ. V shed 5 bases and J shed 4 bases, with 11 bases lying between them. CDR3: CASSRQVGYGYTF. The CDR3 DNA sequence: TGTGCCAGCAGCCGACAGGTGGGCTATGGCTACACCTTC. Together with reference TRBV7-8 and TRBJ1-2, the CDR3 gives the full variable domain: GAGVSQSPRYKVAKRGQDVALRCDPISGHVSLFWYQQALGQGPEFLTYFQNEAQLDKSGLPSDRFFAERPEGSVSTLKIQRTQQEDSAVYLCASSRQVGYGYTFGSGTRLTVV.

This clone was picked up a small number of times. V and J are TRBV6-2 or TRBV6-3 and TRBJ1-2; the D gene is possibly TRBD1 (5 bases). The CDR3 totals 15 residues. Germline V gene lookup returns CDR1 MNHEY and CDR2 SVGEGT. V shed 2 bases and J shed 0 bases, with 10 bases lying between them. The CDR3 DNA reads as TGTGCCAGCAGTTACAGGCAGGGAACTAACTATGGCTACACCTTC. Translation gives CASSYRQGTNYGYTF.

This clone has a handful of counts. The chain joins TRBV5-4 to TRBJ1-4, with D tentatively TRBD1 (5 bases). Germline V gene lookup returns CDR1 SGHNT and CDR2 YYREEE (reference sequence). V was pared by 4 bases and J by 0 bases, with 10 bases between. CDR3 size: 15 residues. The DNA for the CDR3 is TGTGCCAGCAGCCTCCAGACAGCAACTAATGAAAAACTGTTTTTT. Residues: CASSLQTATNEKLFF.

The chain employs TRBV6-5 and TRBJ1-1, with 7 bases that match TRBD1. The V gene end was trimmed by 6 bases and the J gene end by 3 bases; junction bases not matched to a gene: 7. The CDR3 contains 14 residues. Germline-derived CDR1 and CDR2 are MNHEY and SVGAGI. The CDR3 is CASSKTGSDTEAFF. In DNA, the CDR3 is TGTGCCAGCAGCAAGACAGGGTCGGACACTGAAGCTTTCTTT.

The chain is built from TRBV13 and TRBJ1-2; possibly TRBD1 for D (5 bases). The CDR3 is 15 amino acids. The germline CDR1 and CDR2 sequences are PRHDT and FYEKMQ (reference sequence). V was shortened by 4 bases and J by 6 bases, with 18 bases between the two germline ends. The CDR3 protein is CASSSSEGWDHGYTF. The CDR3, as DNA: TGTGCCAGCAGCTCTAGCGAAGGGTGGGACCATGGCTACACCTTC.

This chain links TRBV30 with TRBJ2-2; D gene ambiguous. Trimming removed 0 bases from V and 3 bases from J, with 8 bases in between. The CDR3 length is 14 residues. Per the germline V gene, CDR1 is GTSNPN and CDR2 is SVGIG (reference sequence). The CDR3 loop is CAWSVSRYTGELFF. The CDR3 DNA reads TGTGCCTGGAGTGTATCCAGGTACACCGGGGAGCTGTTTTTT.

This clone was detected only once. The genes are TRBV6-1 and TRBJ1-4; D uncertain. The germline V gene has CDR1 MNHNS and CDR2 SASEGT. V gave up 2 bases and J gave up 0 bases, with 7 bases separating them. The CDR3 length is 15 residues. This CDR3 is CASSELRATNEKLFF. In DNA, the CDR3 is TGTGCCAGCAGTGAACTCCGTGCAACTAATGAAAAACTGTTTTTT.

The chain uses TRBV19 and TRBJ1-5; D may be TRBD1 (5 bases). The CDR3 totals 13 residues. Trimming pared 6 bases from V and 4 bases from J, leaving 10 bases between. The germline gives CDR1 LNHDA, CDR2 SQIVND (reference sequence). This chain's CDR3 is CASSSQGNQPQHF. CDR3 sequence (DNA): TGTGCCAGTAGCTCGCAGGGAAATCAGCCCCAGCATTTT.

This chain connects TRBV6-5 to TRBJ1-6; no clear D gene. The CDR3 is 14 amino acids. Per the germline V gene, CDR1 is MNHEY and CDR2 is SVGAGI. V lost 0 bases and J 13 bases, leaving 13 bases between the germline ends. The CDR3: CASSYSTGVGPLHF. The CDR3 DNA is TGTGCCAGCAGTTACTCGACCGGGGTCGGTCCCCTCCACTTT.

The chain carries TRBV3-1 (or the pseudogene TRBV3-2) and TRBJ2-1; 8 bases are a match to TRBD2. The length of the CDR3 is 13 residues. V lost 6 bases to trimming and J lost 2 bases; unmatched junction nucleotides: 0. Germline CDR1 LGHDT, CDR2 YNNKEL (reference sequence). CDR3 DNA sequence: TGTGCCAGCAGTAGCGGGGCCTACAATGAGCAGTTCTTC. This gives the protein CASSSGAYNEQFF.

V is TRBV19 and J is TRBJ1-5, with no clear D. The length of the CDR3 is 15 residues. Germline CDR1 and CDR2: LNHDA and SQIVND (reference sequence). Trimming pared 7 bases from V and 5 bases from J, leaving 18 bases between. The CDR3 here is CASTTGRAVDQPQHF. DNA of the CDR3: TGTGCCAGTACTACGGGGAGAGCTGTCGATCAGCCCCAGCATTTT. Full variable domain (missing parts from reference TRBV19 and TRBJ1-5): DGGITQSPKYLFRKEGQNVTLSCEQNLNHDAMYWYRQDPGQGLRLIYYSQIVNDFQKGDIAEGYSVSREKKESFPLTVTSAQKNPTAFYLCASTTGRAVDQPQHFGDGTRLSIL.

The CDR3 region is CASSARSQLYGNTIYF. The CDR3, as DNA: TGTGCCAGCAGCGCCCGAAGCCAACTATATGGAAACACCATATATTTT. The chain combines TRBV7-6 with TRBJ1-3; no clear D gene. The CDR3 runs to 16 residues. V dropped 5 bases and J dropped 3 bases, with 17 bases sitting between them. Per the germline V gene, CDR1 is SGHVS and CDR2 is FNYEAQ.